This entry lists 3 T cell receptor beta chains sequenced from one sample in a study of siplizumab effects on memory and regulatory T cells. Sequencing was performed with immunoSEQ multiplex PCR; in TCRdb, only in-frame clones are kept and a portion is missing. The sample has approximately 91,000 clones, approximately 95% seen once. The specimen sequenced was CD8+ T cells sorted from blood. Source of these receptors: a human donor in good health.

V usage is TRBV28 and J usage is TRBJ1-1; D is possibly TRBD1 (5 bases). The germline V and J ends were trimmed by 4 bases and 1 base, with 10 bases remaining between them. Per germline, CDR1 MDHEN and CDR2 SYDVKM. The CDR3 is 14 amino acids. The CDR3, as DNA: TGTGCCAGCAGTTCAATGGGACCGAACACTGAAGCTTTCTTT. It specifies CASSSMGPNTEAFF.

V and J are TRBV5-1 and TRBJ1-2, with a possible D match to TRBD1 (6 bases). There are 13 residues in the CDR3. CDR1 is SGHRS, CDR2 YFSETQ, per germline. Trimming stripped 4 bases from V and 8 bases from J, with 15 bases between. The CDR3: CASSLDRLRGYTF. The CDR3, as DNA: TGCGCCAGCAGCCTAGACAGGCTTAGGGGCTACACCTTC.

The gene calls are TRBV7-9 and TRBJ2-1; D assignment may be TRBD1 or TRBD2 (6 bases each). CDR1 and CDR2 from the germline V gene are SEHNR and FQNEAQ (reference sequence). There are 16 residues in the CDR3. With 8 bases removed from V and 8 bases from J, the gap between germline ends came to 25 bases. The CDR3 reads CASYDGTGASWDEQFF. The CDR3, as DNA: TGTGCCAGCTACGACGGAACGGGGGCATCTTGGGATGAGCAGTTCTTC.